This T cell receptor beta chain was sequenced for a study of blood T cells in healthy people across ages. General study points: A roughly linear fall in TCR beta diversity per million T cells was seen with increasing age.

A J-beta primer mix and a sample-barcoded 5' primer were used in a second PCR of roughly 7 to 12 cycles. MiXCR, run by TCRdb on the 5' RACE reads, gives a single entry per CDR3 protein. The sample includes around 1.7 million distinct CDR3 sequences, about 28% seen only once; the top ten take 7.7%. About this clonotype: The antigen is undetermined.

Healthy Caucasians from Russia aged about 6 to 90 served as donors. The length of the CDR3 is 16 residues. V dropped 0 bases and J dropped 2 bases, with 10 bases sitting between them. Germline assignment: CDR1 ENHRY and CDR2 SYGVKD. Material for sequencing was blood. The sequence derives from a woman in her thirties in good health. This chain connects TRBV10-3 to TRBJ2-2; D uncertain. The CDR3 region has the DNA TGTGCCATCAGTGAGTCGCTACTTCCTAACACCGGGGAGCTGTTTTTT. Protein: CAISESLLPNTGELFF.